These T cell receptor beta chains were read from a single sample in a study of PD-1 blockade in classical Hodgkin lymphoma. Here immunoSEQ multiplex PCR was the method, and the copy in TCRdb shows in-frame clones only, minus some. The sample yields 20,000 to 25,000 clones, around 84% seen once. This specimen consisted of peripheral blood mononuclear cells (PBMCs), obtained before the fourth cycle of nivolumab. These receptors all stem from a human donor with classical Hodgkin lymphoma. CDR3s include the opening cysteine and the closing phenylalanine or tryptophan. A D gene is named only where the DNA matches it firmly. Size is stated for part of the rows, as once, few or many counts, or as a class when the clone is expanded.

TGTGCCAGCAGCTCTCGACTAGCAGATTACAATGAGCAGTTCTTC	CASSSRLADYNEQFF	TRBJ2-1	.	TRBD2	TRBV5-6
TGTGCCAGCAGTTTTATAGCGCGGGGGCAGTTCTTC	CASSFIARGQFF	TRBJ2-1	.	.	TRBV28
TGTGCCAGCAGGAGGACAGGGGAGAATTCACCCCTCCACTTT	CASRRTGENSPLHF	TRBJ1-6	few	TRBD1	TRBV2
TGTGCCAGCAGCCCATATGGCCCCACCGGGGAGCTGTTTTTT	CASSPYGPTGELFF	TRBJ2-2	.	.	TRBV7-2
TGTGCCAGCAGCACAAACAGCGCCTCTGGAAACACCATATATTTT	CASSTNSASGNTIYF	TRBJ1-3	once	.	TRBV5-6
TGCGCCAGCAGCGCCGGGTGGGGGCCTGAGCAGTTCTTC	CASSAGWGPEQFF	TRBJ2-1	.	.	TRBV4-1
TGTGCCTGGAATGCAGGGGGCGCGGGAAATGAGCAGTTCTTC	CAWNAGGAGNEQFF	TRBJ2-1	few	TRBD1	TRBV30
TGTGCCACCAGCAGAGCTTTGGGGCCTGGCACTGAAGCTTTCTTT	CATSRALGPGTEAFF	TRBJ1-1	.	.	TRBV15
TGTGCCAGCAGGCCGGTCTCCGGCGTTTCCTACGAGCAGTACTTC	CASRPVSGVSYEQYF	TRBJ2-7	.	.	TRBV27
TGTGCCAGCAGTGTAAAGGGCTTCGGCACTGAAGCTTTCTTT	CASSVKGFGTEAFF	TRBJ1-1	.	.	TRBV6-1
TGTGCCTGGAGAACAGGGCCCTACGAGCAGTACTTC	CAWRTGPYEQYF	TRBJ2-7	.	.	TRBV30
TGTGCCAGTAAGGGGGGACAGGGGGGCAATCAGCCCCAGCATTTT	CASKGGQGGNQPQHF	TRBJ1-5	few	TRBD1	TRBV19
TGCGCCAGCCTCAAAACGGGAACCGGGGAGCTGTTTTTT	CASLKTGTGELFF	TRBJ2-2	few	.	TRBV5-1
TGCGCCAGCAGGTGGGTCACCGGGGAGCTGTTTTTT	CASRWVTGELFF	TRBJ2-2	.	.	TRBV5-1
TGTGCCTGGAGGGCACTAGCGGGAGGGATGGGTAGCTCCTACGAGCAGTACTTC	CAWRALAGGMGSSYEQYF	TRBJ2-7	once	TRBD2	TRBV30
TGTGCCAGCAGCCGTAGACAGGGGGGGAGGAATGAAAAACTGTTTTTT	CASSRRQGGRNEKLFF	TRBJ1-4	.	TRBD1	TRBV7-6
TGTGCCAGCAGCTTAGCGCAAGGCTCTGGGGCCAACGTCCTGACTTTC	CASSLAQGSGANVLTF	TRBJ2-6	.	.	TRBV7-9
TGTGCTAGCACTTTGCAGGGGGCCGGCGAGCAGTACTTC	CASTLQGAGEQYF	TRBJ2-7	.	TRBD1	TRBV12-5
TGTGCCAGCAGCTTAGGGACGGAGAACACTGAAGCTTTCTTT	CASSLGTENTEAFF	TRBJ1-1	.	.	TRBV7-3
TGTGCCCGGGCCGACTTGGAGACCCAGTACTTC	CARADLETQYF	TRBJ2-5	.	.	TRBV5-3
TGTGCCAGCAGCAAAGTACAGGGACAGGGGAACAATCAGCCCCAGCATTTT	CASSKVQGQGNNQPQHF	TRBJ1-5	.	.	TRBV21-1
TGTGCCAGCAGCGAAAATTTACAAGAGACCCAGTACTTC	CASSENLQETQYF	TRBJ2-5	.	.	TRBV6-1
TGTGCCAGCAGTGAGCTGACCTGGGGAGGGGAGCAGTACTTC	CASSELTWGGEQYF	TRBJ2-7	.	TRBD2	TRBV6-1
TGCGCCAGCAGCAGCGGGACTAGCGGGAGGGCCGAGTTCTTC	CASSSGTSGRAEFF	TRBJ2-1	.	TRBD2	TRBV5-1
TGTGCCTGGAGTCGGCGACGGAAGGATGAGGATTCACCCCTCCACTTT	CAWSRRRKDEDSPLHF	TRBJ1-6	once	.	TRBV30
TGTGCCAGCAGCTTCCGGTGGGGAGAAAAACTGTTTTTT	CASSFRWGEKLFF	TRBJ1-4	.	.	TRBV11-2
TGTGCCAGCAGGACCGGGAGCCTAGATACGCAGTATTTT	CASRTGSLDTQYF	TRBJ2-3	.	.	TRBV19
TGCGCCAGCAGTGAGAACCTAGCGGGAGAGGGTGGCAAAAACATTCAGTACTTC	CASSENLAGEGGKNIQYF	TRBJ2-4	.	TRBD2	TRBV10-1
TGTGCCAGCAGCCAGAGCCCTGTTCGGGCGGGGGGTAACAATGAGCAGTTCTTC	CASSQSPVRAGGNNEQFF	TRBJ2-1	once	TRBD2	TRBV14
TGTGCTAGCAGCTTAGATTTGGGAAGGGATGAGCAGTTCTTC	CASSLDLGRDEQFF	TRBJ2-1	once	.	TRBV7-7
TGTGCCAGTATCCCGGGACAGGGGGCACTTGGTGGCTACACCTTC	CASIPGQGALGGYTF	TRBJ1-2	.	TRBD1	TRBV19
TGTGCCAGCAGGACACAGGGGCACTATGGCTACACCTTC	CASRTQGHYGYTF	TRBJ1-2	.	TRBD1	TRBV5-4
TGTGCCTGGAGTCGGGACAGCGAACTTCTAGGCTATGGCTACACCTTC	CAWSRDSELLGYGYTF	TRBJ1-2	.	TRBD1	TRBV30
TGTGCCAGTAGTATTGGGGTACGGAGCAATCAGCCCCAGCATTTT	CASSIGVRSNQPQHF	TRBJ1-5	.	.	TRBV19
TGTGCCCGATCCCCTCCCCGTCAGGGGGCGGCTGGAAACACCATATATTTT	CARSPPRQGAAGNTIYF	TRBJ1-3	.	TRBD1	TRBV30